Detailed here is one T cell receptor (beta chain). The antigen this receptor binds is unknown. Within one base of it there is no much larger clone, and no base qualities were kept. The CDR3 runs 14 residues from the cysteine to the phenylalanine. Only the CDR3 DNA is retained, 42 bases long and in frame from the first base. V lost 3 bases and J lost 6 bases; the stretch between them is 9 bases long. The data belong to a study of CD8 T cells in ankylosing spondylitis (dated by TCRdb to 2015 to 2018). About the full investigation: The study profiled T cell receptor beta repertoires in healthy donors and ankylosing spondylitis patients to find disease-linked TCR variants. Peripheral blood was sampled, and synovial fluid was additionally collected from ankylosing spondylitis patients. The full study cohort comprised approximately 23 ankylosing spondylitis patients and about 110 healthy donors. General conclusions and limits of the study: Some motif variants were previously reported in synovial fluid and blood of reactive arthritis patients, suggesting common disease-initiation mechanisms. Significant enrichment of the disease-linked clones was reported in matched synovial fluid samples from ankylosing spondylitis patients. Blood from ankylosing spondylitis patients appeared to be characterized by a TCR beta motif made up of under ten highly homologous amino acid variants. The disease-linked clones had a CD8+ phenotype and were found at relatively low frequencies in peripheral blood.

Sequencing took place on an Illumina HiSeq 2500. Quantitative 5'-RACE with molecular barcodes was used to prepare TCR beta libraries. Per the authors' processing: Disease-linked TCR variants were identified with a new computational method built on a probabilistic model of VDJ rearrangement. TCRdb reran the public reads through fastp at Q25 and MiXCR, keeping productive beta chains. Rows with a matching CDR3 protein are joined into one entry that keeps the most common DNA and genes. These V and J calls originate from TCRdb's pipeline instead of the authors' own analysis. The sample table contains about 480,000 distinct CDR3 sequences; only one count was recorded for more than 15% of them. The top ten constitute approximately 1% of the sample.

The chain employs TRBV12-3 or TRBV12-4 and TRBJ1-6; the D gene assignment is ambiguous. This clonotype was sampled from a male donor with ankylosing spondylitis. Sequencing input: blood, either unsorted or a sorted T cell fraction (not recorded which). The CDR3 in this case is CASSLTKANSPLHF. The nucleotides read TGTGCCAGCAGTTTGACGAAAGCTAATTCACCCCTCCACTTT.